The rows below give T cell receptor beta chains drawn from one sample of a study of early T cells in non-severe SARS-CoV-2 infection. TCRdb processed the 5' RACE reads anew with MiXCR; each CDR3 protein has one entry. The data hold about 69,000 distinct CDR3 sequences, with 12% observed a single time. What was sequenced was whole blood. The receptors derive from an adult who was a healthcare worker with PCR-confirmed SARS-CoV-2 infection or an uninfected control (not recorded which). The CDR3 runs from the conserved cysteine through the conserved F or W. The D gene is left open where the match is weak. The size field is filled for only some rows; it gives once, few, many or a size class.

>many|TRBV7-9|TRBJ2-3|TRBD2
TGTGCCAGCAGCCCACTAGCGGGGAGCACAGATACGCAGTATTTT
CASSPLAGSTDTQYF
>few|TRBV29-1|TRBJ1-1|-
TGCAGCGTTTCACACGGTCCGAACACTGAAGCTTTCTTT
CSVSHGPNTEAFF
>many|TRBV18|TRBJ1-3|-
TGTGCCAGCTCACCAATTAGGGCAGGCCCGAGCTCTGGAAACACCATATATTTT
CASSPIRAGPSSGNTIYF
>many|TRBV19|TRBJ2-3|TRBD1
TGTGCCAGTAGTGAGGGACAGTTGGCAGATACGCAGTATTTT
CASSEGQLADTQYF
>many|TRBV29-1|TRBJ2-1|-
TGCAGCGTTGGAGACAGCCATTACAATGAGCAGTTCTTC
CSVGDSHYNEQFF
>many|TRBV9|TRBJ2-1|-
TGTGCCAGCAGCCTAATACCATGGGGCAATGAGCAGTTCTTC
CASSLIPWGNEQFF
>-|TRBV15|TRBJ1-1|-
TGTGCCACCAGCCGGGGGAACACTGAAGCTTTCTTT
CATSRGNTEAFF
>few|TRBV13|TRBJ2-3|-
TGTGCCAGCAGCTCCCCGAACTCGGGCACAGATACGCAGTATTTT
CASSSPNSGTDTQYF
>-|TRBV5-5|TRBJ2-1|-
TGTGCCAGCAGCCCGATCGGGGGAGACTCCTACAATGAGCAGTTCTTC
CASSPIGGDSYNEQFF
>-|TRBV7-2|TRBJ1-5|-
TGTGCCAGCAGCTTCAATGCCATGGCTCAGCCCCAGCATTTT
CASSFNAMAQPQHF
>-|TRBV29-1|TRBJ2-1|-
TGCAGCGTTGAAGATGGGTTCACAAATGAGCAGTTCTTC
CSVEDGFTNEQFF
>-|TRBV15|TRBJ2-3|-
TGTGCCACCAGCAGTGATCGGACGAAGCCTTTTCTTGATACGCAGTATTTT
CATSSDRTKPFLDTQYF
>few|TRBV10-3|TRBJ2-1|-
TGTGCCAGCCGGCGGGCAGAGGGTGAGCAGTTCTTC
CASRRAEGEQFF
>many|TRBV7-9|TRBJ1-4|-
TGTGCCAGCAGCGCCGCACAGGCCCCTATTAATGAAAAACTGTTTTTT
CASSAAQAPINEKLFF
>-|TRBV20-1|TRBJ2-1|TRBD2
TGCAGTGCTAGGCGGGGGGGCTCCTACAATGAGCAGTTCTTC
CSARRGGSYNEQFF
>many|TRBV7-9|TRBJ2-3|-
TGTGCCAGCAGCCCAACGGAAGATACGCAGTATTTT
CASSPTEDTQYF
>few|TRBV20-1|TRBJ2-3|-
TGCAGTGCCCCCGCCAGGGAAGCTAGCACAGATACGCAGTATTTT
CSAPAREASTDTQYF
>many|TRBV6-2/TRBV6-3|TRBJ2-7|TRBD2
TGTGCCAGCAGTGGATGGACTAGCGGGATGCCCGAGCAGTACTTC
CASSGWTSGMPEQYF
>-|TRBV27|TRBJ2-7|TRBD1
TGTGCCAGCAGTCCAAAACAGGGGTGGTTTTCCTACGAGCAGTACTTC
CASSPKQGWFSYEQYF
>many|TRBV6-1|TRBJ1-1|TRBD1
TGTGCCAGCAGGCCGGGACAGGGAATATTCGCGCACACTGAAGCTTTCTTT
CASRPGQGIFAHTEAFF
>few|TRBV7-2|TRBJ1-2|-
TGTGCCAGCAGCAAACAGAGATCTAACTATGGCTACACCTTC
CASSKQRSNYGYTF
>few|TRBV7-8|TRBJ1-5|-
TGTGCCAGCAGCAAAGAAACCCGCACCTTTAATCAGCCCCAGCATTTT
CASSKETRTFNQPQHF
>-|TRBV7-6|TRBJ2-5|TRBD1
TGTGCCAGCAGCCCGGGGACAGGGGGCGATGAGACCCAGTACTTC
CASSPGTGGDETQYF
>-|TRBV28|TRBJ2-5|-
TGTGCCAGCAGAGCATCGCTCCAAGAGACCCAGTACTTC
CASRASLQETQYF
>many|TRBV7-9|TRBJ2-7|-
TGTGCCAGCAGCGCATATACAGGGAGTTACGAGCAGTACTTC
CASSAYTGSYEQYF
>many|TRBV5-5|TRBJ1-4|-
TGTGCCAGCAGCTTTGGACGGAATGAAAAACTGTTTTTT
CASSFGRNEKLFF
>-|TRBV11-2|TRBJ2-3|TRBD1
TGTGCCAGCAGCTTCGACAGGGGGGGAATTATGGATACGCAGTATTTT
CASSFDRGGIMDTQYF
>-|TRBV29-1|TRBJ1-2|TRBD1
TGCAGCGTAGTGGACAGGTCGTATGGCTACACCTTC
CSVVDRSYGYTF
>many|TRBV9|TRBJ1-1|-
TGTGCCAGCAGCGTAGTGGACACCCTCGCGCGCACTGAAGCTTTCTTT
CASSVVDTLARTEAFF
>many|TRBV29-1|TRBJ2-5|-
TGCAGCGTTGTTAAGGAAGAGACCCAGTACTTC
CSVVKEETQYF